What follows describes a single TCR beta chain. This sample was included in a study of blood T cell repertoires in COVID-19. Looking at the study overall: What the recovered Cohort 3 donors had was two negative PCRs, clearance, or symptom resolution. Samples taken during acute and convalescent COVID-19 were collected in the United States, Italy and Spain.

CDR1 and CDR2 from the germline V gene are SNHLY and FYNNEI. This CDR3 has 14 residues. Trimming took 10 bases from V and 0 from J, leaving 10 bases between them. Researchers sorted participants into cohorts using their self-reported clinical history. Original methodology: The assay estimated nucleated cells by amplifying reference gene primers. Profiling relied on immunoSEQ multiplex PCR, and the TCRdb table lists in-frame clones only, not all of them. For V, J and clone size, that table is used; D and trimming come from the DNA. The data contain about 280,000 clones, more than 75% of them singletons.

The sequenced sample was PBMCs or T cells enriched from blood (not recorded which). The receptor was derived from a woman in her sixties in a cohort exposed to, infected with or recovered from COVID-19 (not recorded which). This chain connects TRBV2 to TRBJ1-6; no reliable D call. CDR3 DNA: TGTGCCACTAAACAGACCTCCTATAATTCACCCCTCCACTTT. This translates into CATKQTSYNSPLHF.